A single sample gave rise to the 20 T cell receptor beta chains below, sequenced in a study of CD8 T cells in ankylosing spondylitis. Study results and limitations: Ankylosing spondylitis blood appeared to carry a characteristic TCR beta motif of eight or nine highly homologous variants.

TCRdb reprocessed the 5' RACE reads via MiXCR and lists one record per CDR3 protein. Here the sample spans some 840,000 distinct CDR3 sequences, about 12% being singletons. Which antigens these TCRs recognize remains unknown. Sequencing used blood, either unsorted or a sorted T cell fraction (not recorded which). These TCRs come from a male donor with ankylosing spondylitis.

This clonotype appeared many times. The J gene is TRBJ2-5, the V gene TRBV7-2, with unresolved D. The CDR3 consists of 12 residues. The germline gives CDR1 SGHTA, CDR2 FQGNSA. V lost 5 bases to trimming and J lost 1 base, with 5 bases between them. DNA of the CDR3: TGTGCCAGCAGCGCATTCCAAGAGACCCAGTACTTC. It encodes CASSAFQETQYF.

The chain recombines TRBV5-6 with TRBJ1-1; D not resolved. The CDR3 spans 13 residues. Germline V lookup: CDR1 SGHDT, CDR2 YYEEEE. V was pared by 0 bases and J by 5 bases, with 8 bases between. CDR3 sequence reads: CASSLVMVTEAFF. Here the CDR3 DNA reads TGTGCCAGCAGCTTGGTGATGGTGACTGAAGCTTTCTTT.

This clonotype occurred many times. The rearrangement links TRBV6-1 to TRBJ2-3, with 8 bases identical to TRBD2. The CDR3 runs to 13 residues. Germline CDR1 MNHNS, CDR2 SASEGT. The V and J ends lost 6 bases and 7 bases, in that order; junction bases with no gene match: 6. The CDR3 region is CASRAAGAHTQYF. CDR3 nucleotides: TGTGCCAGCAGGGCAGCGGGGGCCCATACGCAGTATTTT.

This clonotype occurred a few times. The chain joins TRBV6-2 or TRBV6-3 to TRBJ1-2, with D unclear. Germline assignment: CDR1 MNHEY and CDR2 SVGEGT. V was cut by 0 bases and J by 2 bases, with 7 bases left in between. This CDR3 has 14 residues. DNA of the CDR3: TGTGCCAGCAGTTACTCGAGCGACAACTATGGCTACACCTTC. Its translation: CASSYSSDNYGYTF.

This clonotype came up a few times. CDR3 residues: CASSQVYWPTYEQYF. CDR3 sequence (DNA): TGCGCCAGCAGCCAAGTCTACTGGCCGACCTACGAGCAGTACTTC. The chain links TRBV4-3 to TRBJ2-7, with D unresolved. V shed 1 base and J shed 2 bases, with 12 bases lying between them. Per the germline V gene, CDR1 is LGHNA and CDR2 is YSLEER. The CDR3 is 15 residues long.

The rearrangement links TRBV20-1 to TRBJ2-3; D unresolved. The CDR3 totals 14 residues. With 4 bases removed from V and 1 base from J, the gap between germline ends came to 12 bases. Germline V gives CDR1 DFQATT, CDR2 SNEGSKA (reference sequence). CDR3 loop: CSAKQPSRTDTQYF. CDR3 sequence (DNA): TGCAGTGCTAAACAGCCTTCGCGCACAGATACGCAGTATTTT.

The J gene is TRBJ1-1, the V gene TRBV20-1; a possible D gene is TRBD1 (5 bases). V was pared by 7 bases and J by 1 base, with 13 bases between. Germline V gene sequence: CDR1 DFQATT, CDR2 SNEGSKA (reference sequence). The CDR3 sequence is 13 residues long. The CDR3 protein is CSDGTDPNTEAFF. The DNA of the CDR3 is TGCAGTGATGGGACCGATCCGAACACTGAAGCTTTCTTT.

V is TRBV28 and J is TRBJ2-1; TRBD2 matches at 12 bases. CDR3 length equals 16 residues. V dropped 4 bases and J dropped 6; count of bases not matched to a gene: 7. Germline V gene data show CDR1 as MDHEN and CDR2 as SYDVKM. CDR3 nucleotides: TGTGCCAGCAGTTCCGCGACTAGCGGGGGCCTCAATGAGCAGTTCTTC. Translation: CASSSATSGGLNEQFF.

The chain recombines TRBV4-3 with TRBJ1-4; D is unclear. Between the trimmed V and J ends, which lost 1 base and 5 bases, there was a span of 17 bases. The CDR3 runs to 17 residues. Germline V gene data show CDR1 as LGHNA and CDR2 as YSLEER. The CDR3 region is CASSQGSSWGLNEKLFF. CDR3 nucleotide sequence: TGCGCCAGCAGCCAAGGGTCGTCTTGGGGATTAAATGAAAAACTGTTTTTT.

The rearrangement uses TRBV7-2 and TRBJ1-1; unclear D gene. V was cut by 1 base and J by 2 bases, with 14 bases left in between. The length of the CDR3 is 16 residues. Germline V gives CDR1 SGHTA, CDR2 FQGNSA. The CDR3: CASSLEAVRINTEAFF. The DNA for the CDR3 is TGTGCCAGCAGCTTAGAGGCCGTCAGAATAAACACTGAAGCTTTCTTT.

The chain links TRBV6-2 or TRBV6-3 to TRBJ2-1; D unresolved. CDR1 is MNHEY, CDR2 SVGEGT, per germline. V dropped 5 bases and J dropped 1 base, with 9 bases sitting between them. The CDR3 sequence is 14 residues long. Written as DNA, the CDR3 is TGTGCCAGCAGTCAGACAATTTCCTACAATGAGCAGTTCTTC. This codes for CASSQTISYNEQFF.

This clonotype has just a few counts. This sequence joins TRBV7-9 and TRBJ1-1, with D perhaps matching TRBD1 (6 bases). Deletions cut 5 bases from V and 6 bases from J, with 16 bases between. Germline V lookup: CDR1 SEHNR, CDR2 FQNEAQ (reference sequence). This CDR3 has 14 amino acids. DNA for the CDR3: TGTGCCAGCAGCGCCTTTACAGGGTTCGCTGAAGCTTTCTTT. This gives the protein CASSAFTGFAEAFF.

This clonotype has only a few counts. The chain joins TRBV15 to TRBJ1-4, with unresolved D. Germline CDR1 is LNHNV and CDR2 is YYDKDF (reference sequence). V was pared by 0 bases and J by 5 bases, with 10 bases between. This CDR3 spans 15 amino acids. The CDR3, as DNA: TGTGCCACCAGCAGAGATCGGGGTCCGAATGAAAAACTGTTTTTT. This codes for CATSRDRGPNEKLFF.

This clonotype was detected a few times. The V and J genes are TRBV25-1 and TRBJ2-5; 12 positions match TRBD2. V shed 4 bases and J 5 bases; nucleotides not matched to a gene: 11. This CDR3 is 17 amino acids long. The germline CDR1 and CDR2 sequences are MGHDK and SYGVNS. This CDR3 is CASSGRRTSGVIETQYF. The CDR3 bases are TGTGCCAGCAGTGGAAGAAGGACTAGCGGGGTAATTGAGACCCAGTACTTC.

The table lists this clonotype with a few counts. The chain joins TRBV9 to TRBJ2-1; 12 bases match TRBD2. This CDR3 comprises 14 residues. V lost 5 bases and J lost 14; bases outside the gene matches: 11. Germline loops: CDR1 SGDLS, CDR2 YYNGEE. Here the CDR3 DNA reads TGTGCCAGCAGACAGACTAGCGGGAGCGGTAAGGAGTTCTTC. As protein: CASRQTSGSGKEFF.

This clonotype was detected many times. This chain links TRBV2 with TRBJ1-1; no clear D. V was cut by 3 bases and J by 1 base, with 15 bases left in between. Per germline, CDR1 SNHLY and CDR2 FYNNEI. The CDR3 covers 16 residues. The CDR3 sequence: CASSEEVLGPNTEAFF. The CDR3 nucleotides are TGTGCCAGCAGTGAGGAGGTCTTGGGCCCGAACACTGAAGCTTTCTTT.

Ten or more counts support this clonotype. This chain joins TRBV6-5 and TRBJ1-1, with D unresolved. This CDR3 comprises 14 residues. The germline V and J ends were trimmed by 7 bases and 6 bases, with 18 bases remaining between them. Germline V gives CDR1 MNHEY, CDR2 SVGAGI. This CDR3 is CASINRASNAEAFF. CDR3 DNA: TGTGCCAGCATTAACCGGGCCTCAAACGCTGAAGCTTTCTTT.

The chain links TRBV5-6 to TRBJ1-4, with D possibly being TRBD1 (5 bases). Trimming left V 4 bases short and J 7 bases short, with 23 bases between. The CDR3 totals 17 residues. Germline V gene lookup returns CDR1 SGHDT and CDR2 YYEEEE. The chain's CDR3 is CASSSTGRIRDGEKLFF. The CDR3, as DNA: TGTGCCAGCAGCAGCACGGGACGGATACGAGATGGTGAAAAACTGTTTTTT. Looking up the rest from reference TRBV5-6 and TRBJ1-4 gives the full variable domain: DAGVTQSPTHLIKTRGQQVTLRCSPKSGHDTVSWYQQALGQGPQFIFQYYEEEERQRGNFPDRFSGHQFPNYSSELNVNALLLGDSALYLCASSSTGRIRDGEKLFFGSGTQLSVL.

Here the CDR3 DNA reads TGTGCCAGCAGCCCATTCGGGACAGGGGACACCGGGGAGCTGTTTTTT. This encodes CASSPFGTGDTGELFF. The chain joins TRBV7-3 to TRBJ2-2, with 10 bases aligning to TRBD1. The CDR3 sequence is 16 residues long. V dropped 5 bases and J dropped 3; count of bases not matched to a gene: 6. The germline gives CDR1 SGHTA, CDR2 FQGTGA.

In its sample, this clonotype was seen a few times. The V call is TRBV21-1, the J call TRBJ1-4; the listed D gene, TRBD1, was not tested against the DNA. TRBV21-1 is deemed a pseudogene. This CDR3 contains 11 residues. CDR3 bases: TGTGCCAGCAGCGCCCGGGACAGCCCTTCCTGG. It yields the protein CASSARDSPSW.